The 10 T cell receptor beta chains below all came from one sample that was sequenced in a study of control samples from healthy donors and cancer patients. Here immunoSEQ multiplex PCR was the method, and the copy in TCRdb shows in-frame clones only, minus some. The sample holds some 150,000 clones, 91% seen once. Sequencing input: blood. These receptors were taken from a man aged 18 to 35 in good health.

This chain joins TRBV13 and TRBJ2-5, with 9 positions matching TRBD2. The germline V gene encodes CDR1 PRHDT and CDR2 FYEKMQ (reference sequence). J lost 1 base, V lost 2 bases, and 2 bases had no gene match. CDR3 length equals 15 residues. CDR3 amino acids: CASSLPRGGQETQYF. The CDR3 DNA follows: TGTGCCAGCAGCTTACCGCGGGGGGGCCAAGAGACCCAGTACTTC.

DNA of the CDR3: TGCGCCAGCAGCTTGGGGACCGACGAGGGGCGAGGTTCACCCCTCCACTTT. This sequence encodes CASSLGTDEGRGSPLHF. The V gene is TRBV5-1, the J gene TRBJ1-6; D is possibly TRBD1 (5 bases). Germline assignment: CDR1 SGHRS and CDR2 YFSETQ. This CDR3 has 17 residues. Trimming cost V 0 bases and J 9 bases, with 19 bases left between them. The complete variable domain, with remaining parts taken from reference TRBV5-1 and TRBJ1-6, reads KAGVTQTPRYLIKTRGQQVTLSCSPISGHRSVSWYQQTPGQGLQFLFEYFSETQRNKGNFPGRFSGRQFSNSRSEMNVSTLELGDSALYLCASSLGTDEGRGSPLHFGNGTRLTVT.

Remarks on this clone: The sample has other DNA sequences that encode this CDR3 too. This chain joins TRBV6-2 or TRBV6-3 and TRBJ2-7, with unresolved D. The V end lost 0 bases, the J end lost 6 bases, and 6 bases lay between the germline ends. The length of the CDR3 is 12 residues. Germline V gene lookup returns CDR1 MNHEY and CDR2 SVGEGT. This CDR3 is CASSYSGREQYF. The CDR3 DNA sequence: TGTGCCAGCAGTTACTCAGGGCGCGAGCAGTACTTC.

The chain combines TRBV9 with TRBJ2-2, with 9 bases aligning to TRBD1. Germline CDR1 reads SGDLS; CDR2 reads YYNGEE. There are 16 residues in the CDR3. Trimming at V came to 7 bases and at J to 7 bases, leaving 14 bases not matched to a gene. The CDR3 DNA reads TGTGCCAGCCGGACAGGGGCCCTCGACCGGGGCGGGGAGCTGTTTTTT. The encoded protein is CASRTGALDRGGELFF.

V is TRBV5-1 and J is TRBJ2-5; D perhaps matches TRBD2 (5 bases). V lost 3 bases and J lost 4, with 13 bases in between. The CDR3 spans 14 residues. Germline CDR1 is SGHRS and CDR2 is YFSETQ. The CDR3 reads CASSSPGIAETQYF. DNA for the CDR3: TGCGCCAGCAGCTCTCCCGGGATAGCAGAGACCCAGTACTTC.

The chain joins TRBV28 to TRBJ1-2; D unclear. Trimming took 6 bases from V and 0 from J, leaving 5 bases between them. Per the germline V gene, CDR1 is MDHEN and CDR2 is SYDVKM. This CDR3 region has 12 residues. The CDR3 DNA reads TGTGCCAGCAGGGGCTCTAACTATGGCTACACCTTC. Its translation: CASRGSNYGYTF.

The chain joins TRBV11-3 to TRBJ2-2, with D hard to call. The CDR3 covers 14 residues. V shed 0 bases and J shed 6 bases, with 8 bases lying between them. Germline lookup yields CDR1 SGHNT and CDR2 YENEEA. CDR3 amino acids: CASSLEIYPGELFF. CDR3 DNA: TGTGCCAGCAGCTTAGAGATATACCCCGGGGAGCTGTTTTTT.

This clone has only a few counts. V usage is TRBV6-5 and J usage is TRBJ2-5; 7 nucleotides align to TRBD2. The CDR3 runs 16 residues. CDR1 MNHEY and CDR2 SVGAGI come from the germline V gene. V lost 2 bases and J lost 0; bases outside the gene matches: 6. In DNA, the CDR3 is TGTGCCAGCAGTTACGGCCCTAGCGGCAACCAAGAGACCCAGTACTTC. This translates into CASSYGPSGNQETQYF.

This clone was observed a few times. This chain joins TRBV5-4 and TRBJ2-4; a possible D gene is TRBD1 (6 bases). This CDR3 comprises 15 residues. V lost 2 bases and J 6 bases, leaving 15 bases between the germline ends. Germline assignment: CDR1 SGHNT and CDR2 YYREEE (reference sequence). The CDR3 nucleotides read TGTGCCAGCAGCTTCGAAACCGGGACATTAAACATTCAGTACTTC. Amino acid sequence: CASSFETGTLNIQYF.

This chain links TRBV10-3 with TRBJ2-2; unclear D gene. This CDR3 comprises 12 residues. The V gene lost 9 bases and the J gene lost 7 bases, with 12 bases spanning the gap. Germline V gene lookup returns CDR1 ENHRY and CDR2 SYGVKD. The CDR3 sequence is CAIQELDGELFF. CDR3 in DNA: TGTGCCATTCAGGAATTGGACGGGGAGCTGTTTTTT.